This note documents a single T cell receptor (beta chain) sequence. Its antigen remains unknown. Through Arm-PCR of CDR3 regions and iRepertoire HTBI primers, TCR beta libraries were built. One entry per CDR3 protein results from TCRdb running MiXCR on the multiplex PCR reads. The sample holds 350,000 to 500,000 distinct CDR3 sequences, roughly 15% seen once. This entry is derived from a study of regulatory T cells in long-lasting Graves disease. Study findings and constraints: Persistent disease was associated with favored TRBV28 usage and with favored use of TRBJ1-2 and TRBJ2-5. TCR diversity was lower in persistent than newly diagnosed Graves' disease.

Time point in this sample: newly diagnosed GD, antithyroid drugs for less than 3 months. With RNA extracted from PBMCs as input, the TCR library was made. This CDR3 region has 14 residues. Trimming took off 3 bases at V and 1 base at J, with 9 bases between the two ends. The germline CDR1 and CDR2 sequences are LNHDA and SQIVND (reference sequence). Another study also made use of these data, one on T cells in Graves' hyperthyroidism and ophthalmopathy. From that report: Patients aged 18 to 65 had newly diagnosed hyperthyroidism that had lasted under 2 months. Using 13 V-J features, a model discriminated ophthalmopathy from stable hyperthyroidism.

The sample was peripheral blood mononuclear cells (PBMCs), taken at new diagnosis, from a patient treated with antithyroid drugs. The TCR originated in a woman aged 30 to 39 with Graves disease. The chain couples TRBV19 to TRBJ2-5; D possibly corresponds to TRBD2 (6 bases). CDR3 region: CASSMVSGQETQYF. As DNA, the CDR3 is TGTGCCAGTAGTATGGTTAGCGGCCAAGAGACCCAGTACTTC.